One sample yielded the 14 T cell receptor beta chains listed below, sequenced in a study of blood T cell repertoires in COVID-19. TCRdb keeps only in-frame clones here, not all; method: immunoSEQ multiplex PCR. In the table there are 250,000 to 300,000 clones, approximately 91% of which are singletons. Sequenced input: PBMCs or T cells enriched from blood (not recorded which). These receptors were collected from a human donor in a cohort exposed to, infected with or recovered from COVID-19 (not recorded which). The donor label of this sample is uncertain.

This clone is a singleton in its sample. V usage is TRBV28 and J usage is TRBJ2-7; D is perhaps TRBD1 (5 bases). The CDR3 extends over 19 amino acids. Germline assignment: CDR1 MDHEN and CDR2 SYDVKM. V was trimmed by 2 bases and J by 0 bases, leaving 23 bases between them. The chain's CDR3 is CASSLKVGFFSRVSYEQYF. CDR3 DNA: TGTGCCAGCAGTTTAAAAGTTGGGTTTTTCTCCAGGGTCTCCTACGAGCAGTACTTC. Filled out from reference TRBV28 and TRBJ2-7, the complete variable domain reads DVKVTQSSRYLVKRTGEKVFLECVQDMDHENMFWYRQDPGLGLRLIYFSYDVKMKEKGDIPEGYSVSREKKERFSLILESASTNQTSMYLCASSLKVGFFSRVSYEQYFGPGTRLTVT.

This chain connects TRBV5-6 to TRBJ2-6, with D perhaps matching TRBD1 (6 bases). The CDR3 runs 19 residues. V was pared by 3 bases and J by 0 bases, with 19 bases between. Germline loops: CDR1 SGHDT, CDR2 YYEEEE. Written as DNA, the CDR3 is TGTGCCAGCAGCTCGATTATGACAGGCAGGTACTCTGGGGCCAACGTCCTGACTTTC. This sequence encodes CASSSIMTGRYSGANVLTF.

The V gene is TRBV11-2, the J gene TRBJ1-2, with TRBD1 matching over 10 bases. Germline trimming cut 3 bases from V and 2 bases from J; bases unmatched to any gene: 12. The CDR3 consists of 18 residues. The V gene's germline CDR1 is SGHAT and CDR2 FQNNGV. CDR3 sequence: CASSFNPWDRGPNYGYTF. DNA of the CDR3: TGTGCCAGCAGCTTTAACCCGTGGGACAGGGGTCCAAACTATGGCTACACCTTC.

The rearrangement uses TRBV9 and TRBJ2-1; D is unresolved. CDR3 length: 15 amino acids. Germline V lookup: CDR1 SGDLS, CDR2 YYNGEE. Trimming cost V 4 bases and J 2 bases, with 13 bases left between them. The CDR3 DNA follows: TGTGCCAGCAGCCTATCTATCGCTGCCTACAATGAGCAGTTCTTC. Its protein product is CASSLSIAAYNEQFF.

The V and J genes are TRBV18 and TRBJ2-5; possibly TRBD2 for D (6 bases). Per the germline V gene, CDR1 is KGHSH and CDR2 is LQKENI. There are 14 residues in the CDR3. V was shortened by 3 bases and J by 4 bases, with 12 bases between the two germline ends. The CDR3 sequence is CASSPPGTPETQYF. The CDR3 DNA reads as TGTGCCAGCTCACCGCCGGGGACTCCAGAGACCCAGTACTTC.

The chain links TRBV29-1 to TRBJ1-1; D remains unclear. The CDR3 is 13 residues long. The V and J ends lost 4 bases and 7 bases respectively, with 16 bases between them. CDR1 is SQVTM and CDR2 is ANQGSEA in the germline V gene. CDR3 in amino acids: CSVGPGYTHEAFF. In nucleotides, the CDR3 is TGCAGCGTTGGGCCGGGGTACACCCATGAAGCTTTCTTT.

This rearrangement joins TRBV2 to TRBJ1-6; a possible D gene is TRBD1 (5 bases). Germline CDR1 SNHLY, CDR2 FYNNEI. Trimming pared 6 bases from V and 7 bases from J, leaving 19 bases between. The CDR3 runs to 16 residues. CDR3 coding DNA: TGTGCCAGCAGGGCAGACGGGGCAGGGAGGAATTCACCCCTCCACTTT. This encodes CASRADGAGRNSPLHF.

This clone was detected once. The chain recombines TRBV7-6 with TRBJ1-1; a weak D match, TRBD1 (6 bases). Germline CDR1 is SGHVS and CDR2 is FNYEAQ. CDR3 length: 13 amino acids. V was clipped by 1 base and J by 7 bases, with 10 bases between them. This CDR3 is CASSLVKGDEAFF. The CDR3 DNA reads TGTGCCAGCAGCTTAGTGAAGGGGGATGAAGCTTTCTTT.

V is TRBV28 and J is TRBJ1-2; possibly TRBD1 for D (5 bases). Trimming stripped 3 bases from V and 5 bases from J, with 19 bases between. The CDR3 runs 16 residues. Looked up from germline, CDR1 is MDHEN and CDR2 is SYDVKM. The CDR3 loop reads CASSFLYRDLAYGYTF. CDR3 in DNA: TGTGCCAGCAGTTTCCTCTACCGGGACTTGGCGTATGGCTACACCTTC.

The chain uses TRBV4-2 and TRBJ1-2; perhaps TRBD1 as D (5 bases). Per the germline V gene, CDR1 is LGHNA and CDR2 is YNFKEQ. CDR3 size: 13 residues. Trimming removed 6 bases at V and 4 bases at J, with 12 bases between. CDR3 residues: CASSSGESYGYTF. The CDR3 DNA is TGTGCCAGCAGTTCGGGGGAGAGCTATGGCTACACCTTC.

V gene TRBV19 combines with J gene TRBJ2-7, with D possibly being TRBD2 (5 bases). Trimming took 0 bases from V and 7 from J, leaving 13 bases between them. The germline V gene has CDR1 LNHDA and CDR2 SQIVND (reference sequence). The CDR3 runs 14 residues. As DNA, the CDR3 is TGTGCCAGTAGTATAGATCAGGCTAGCCGGGAGCAGTACTTC. The encoded protein is CASSIDQASREQYF.

This chain uses TRBV4-3 with TRBJ2-2, with D unresolved. With 0 bases removed from V and 5 bases from J, the gap between germline ends came to 10 bases. CDR1 and CDR2 (germline): LGHNA, YSLEER. The CDR3 length is 15 residues. The DNA of the CDR3 is TGCGCCAGCAGCCAAGAAACGGGTTGGACCGGGGAGCTGTTTTTT. Encoded protein: CASSQETGWTGELFF.

J is TRBJ2-2 and V is TRBV7-9, with 7 nucleotides matching TRBD2. The V segment lost 3 bases and the J segment 4 bases; nucleotides outside the gene matches: 14. CDR3 length: 18 residues. Germline lookup yields CDR1 SEHNR and CDR2 FQNEAQ (reference sequence). In DNA, the CDR3 is TGTGCCAGCAGCTTGGGGAAGCGGGAAAGGTTAATCACCGGGGAGCTGTTTTTT. Protein product: CASSLGKRERLITGELFF.

The V gene is TRBV7-9, the J gene TRBJ2-6; 8 bases line up with TRBD2. Trimming took 1 base from V and 1 from J; bases not matched to a gene: 9. The length of the CDR3 is 19 residues. CDR1 is SEHNR and CDR2 is FQNEAQ in the germline V gene (reference sequence). DNA for the CDR3: TGTGCCAGCAGCTTAGTAAACGGGGGGGCCCAATCTGGGGCCAACGTCCTGACTTTC. It codes for CASSLVNGGAQSGANVLTF.